Listed below are T cell receptor beta chains from one sample, sequenced in a study of lymphopenia after photon versus proton radiotherapy. TCRdb's copy holds only in-frame clones and misses some; the assay was immunoSEQ multiplex PCR. The sample shows about 70,000 clones, approximately 87% of them seen only once. The sequenced sample was peripheral blood, obtained from a patient treated with proton-based radiotherapy. The receptors were sampled from a man older than 75 with esophageal cancer. Each CDR3 is given with its conserved first and last residue. Each record gives: J gene, D gene, clone size, V gene, CDR3 DNA, CDR3 protein. A D gene is named only where the DNA matches it firmly. The listing skips clone size in some rows; elsewhere it reads once, few, many or a size class.

>TRBJ1-6|-|-|TRBV7-2
TGTGCCAGCAGCCCGTACCGGGGGGTTTCACCCCTCCACTTT
CASSPYRGVSPLHF
>TRBJ1-1|-|-|TRBV4-3
TGCGCCAGCAGCGAAGAATGGGAGAACACTGAAGCTTTCTTT
CASSEEWENTEAFF
>TRBJ2-3|-|-|TRBV5-1
TGCGCCAGCAGCTTAGTAGGAGAGAGCACAGATACGCAGTATTTT
CASSLVGESTDTQYF
>TRBJ1-1|TRBD1|-|TRBV29-1
TGCAGCGTTCTCGACAGGGTCGGAGGCACTGAAGCTTTCTTT
CSVLDRVGGTEAFF
>TRBJ2-1|-|-|TRBV27
TGTGCCAGCAGTTTTGCGGTATTAGGCAGTTCTGGCAATGAGCAGTTCTTC
CASSFAVLGSSGNEQFF
>TRBJ1-5|-|-|TRBV28
TGTGCCAGCCAAAGGGTAGACGGTTTTTATAGCAATCAGCCCCAGCATTTT
CASQRVDGFYSNQPQHF
>TRBJ1-1|TRBD1|-|TRBV5-1
TGCGCCAGCAGCGCTACAGACAGGGACTATAAGAACACTGAAGCTTTCTTT
CASSATDRDYKNTEAFF
>TRBJ1-3|TRBD1|-|TRBV19
TGTGCCAGTAGTGCTCGACAGGGTGTCGGAAACACCATATATTTT
CASSARQGVGNTIYF
>TRBJ2-4|TRBD2|-|TRBV7-2
TGTGCCAGCAGCTTAGCGCTACGAGCGGGAGGGATAAACATTCAGTACTTC
CASSLALRAGGINIQYF
>TRBJ1-5|-|few|TRBV6-5
TGTGCCAGCAGCCGGGACGGTAATCAGCCCCAGCATTTT
CASSRDGNQPQHF
>TRBJ2-4|-|-|TRBV6-1
TGTGCCAGCAGTGGATTGGGGGGCAGGGCGGCCAAAAACATTCAGTACTTC
CASSGLGGRAAKNIQYF
>TRBJ2-5|-|-|TRBV2
TGTGCCAGCAGTGGGCCCGGGTTTGGGCAGTACTTC
CASSGPGFGQYF
>TRBJ2-1|-|-|TRBV10-1
TGCGCCAGCAGTGCTCAGCGGGCCGCCTACAATGAGCAGTTCTTC
CASSAQRAAYNEQFF
>TRBJ1-2|-|-|TRBV18
TGTGCCAGCTCACCAACCAGGGCCGGCTACACCTTC
CASSPTRAGYTF
>TRBJ2-1|TRBD2|-|TRBV6-5
TGTGCCAGCAGTTACTCGATGGCGGGGGACAATGAGCAGTTCTTC
CASSYSMAGDNEQFF
>TRBJ2-2|TRBD2|-|TRBV30
TGTGCCTGGAGTTTGGGACTAGCGGGAACGGGGGACACCGGGGAGCTGTTTTTT
CAWSLGLAGTGDTGELFF
>TRBJ1-4|-|-|TRBV7-8
TGTGCCAGCAGCTTCTCAGGGAGGGGACATGAAAAACTGTTTTTT
CASSFSGRGHEKLFF
>TRBJ2-7|-|-|TRBV7-2
TGTGCCAGCAGCCCTAGGGGGGTAGAGCAGTACTTC
CASSPRGVEQYF
>TRBJ1-2|-|few|TRBV29-1
TGCAGCGCCTGGGGCAGGGGAGGCTACACCTTC
CSAWGRGGYTF
>TRBJ1-1|-|-|TRBV19
TGTGCCAGTAGTAAGGGGGACACTGAAGCTTTCTTT
CASSKGDTEAFF
>TRBJ2-2|-|few|TRBV5-8
TGTGCCAGCAGCTGGTACTTGGGAGGCACCGGGGAGCTGTTTTTT
CASSWYLGGTGELFF
>TRBJ1-1|-|-|TRBV5-8
TGTGCCAGCAGTTTGCAGGGAAGGGGCACTGAAGCTTTCTTT
CASSLQGRGTEAFF
>TRBJ2-5|TRBD2|-|TRBV7-2
TGTGCCAGCAGCGTAGCGGGGACCTCCGAGACCCAGTACTTC
CASSVAGTSETQYF
>TRBJ2-1|-|-|TRBV20-1
TGCAGTGCCACGTTAGGGGAGCAGTTCTTC
CSATLGEQFF
>TRBJ2-7|TRBD1|-|TRBV11-2
TGTGCCAGCAGCTTAGTAAGGGGGCGCTACGAGCAGTACTTC
CASSLVRGRYEQYF
>TRBJ2-7|-|-|TRBV19
TGTGCCAGTAGTATAGATCTCAGGCAGGGGACCCACGAGCAGTACTTC
CASSIDLRQGTHEQYF
>TRBJ1-5|-|-|TRBV30
TGTGCCTGGAGTGGGACCGAGGATCAGCCCCAGCATTTT
CAWSGTEDQPQHF
>TRBJ1-1|TRBD1|-|TRBV10-2
TGCGCCAGCAGATTTGGACAGGGGATTGGGAACACTGAAGCTTTCTTT
CASRFGQGIGNTEAFF
>TRBJ2-5|-|-|TRBV5-4
TGTGCCAGCAGCTTGGGGGGGAGGTTTGAAGAGACCCAGTACTTC
CASSLGGRFEETQYF
>TRBJ2-3|TRBD2|-|TRBV29-1
TGCAGCGGCTTAGCGGGGGTGGCAGATACGCAGTATTTT
CSGLAGVADTQYF
>TRBJ1-6|TRBD1|-|TRBV27
TGTGCCAGCAGTCCCGCTAGGGACAGGTTTTCACCCCTCCACTTT
CASSPARDRFSPLHF
>TRBJ2-5|-|once|TRBV7-2
TGTGCCAGCAGCTCTCCGTGGGATCGGCAAGAGACCCAGTACTTC
CASSSPWDRQETQYF
>TRBJ2-5|TRBD1|-|TRBV5-4
TGTGCCAGCAGCTTGGGAGGGACAGGGATGGAGACCCAGTACTTC
CASSLGGTGMETQYF
>TRBJ2-7|TRBD1|-|TRBV4-3
TGCGCCAGCAGCCAAGGACAGGGGGCCTACGAGCAGTACTTC
CASSQGQGAYEQYF
>TRBJ2-3|TRBD1|-|TRBV5-1
TGCGCCAGCAGCTTTGGACAGGGGTTCACAGATACGCAGTATTTT
CASSFGQGFTDTQYF
>TRBJ2-7|-|-|TRBV30
TGTGCCTGGAGTAGGTCGGGGGTCGAGCAGTACTTC
CAWSRSGVEQYF
>TRBJ1-2|TRBD1|-|TRBV7-2
TGTGCCAGCAGCACCACGACAGGGGCTAACTATGGCTACACCTTC
CASSTTTGANYGYTF
>TRBJ1-1|-|-|TRBV2
TGTGCCAGCAGTTTCTCCTTTCTGAACACTGAAGCTTTCTTT
CASSFSFLNTEAFF
>TRBJ2-1|TRBD1|-|TRBV7-2
TGTGCCAGCAGCTTAGAACAGGGGACTGAGCAGTTCTTC
CASSLEQGTEQFF
>TRBJ2-3|-|-|TRBV27
TGTGCCAGCAGCCTCACATCCACAGATACGCAGTATTTT
CASSLTSTDTQYF
>TRBJ1-1|TRBD1|-|TRBV7-9
TGTGCCAGCAGAAAAGGGACAGGGCTGTCGAACACTGAAGCTTTCTTT
CASRKGTGLSNTEAFF
>TRBJ1-1|-|-|TRBV7-8
TGTGCCAGCAGCTTATTAAACAGGGCGAACACTGAAGCTTTCTTT
CASSLLNRANTEAFF